The entry that follows covers one T cell receptor (beta chain) sequence. Authors' methods: Reference gene primer amplification gave nucleated cell count estimates. Only in-frame clones appear in the TCRdb table, and some are missing; sequencing was by immunoSEQ multiplex PCR. V and J calls and clone size are those listed in that table; D and trimming were worked out from the DNA. This table has around 150,000 clones, 80% to 95% appearing once. The V gene's germline CDR1 is WSHSY and CDR2 SAAADI. Trimming took 6 bases from V and 0 from J; bases not matched to a gene: 10. CDR3 length: 16 amino acids. This entry is derived from a study of blood T cell repertoires in COVID-19. About the study: COVID-19 samples collected from the United States, Italy and Spain covered acute and convalescent phases. PBMCs, B-cell-depleted T cells, or T cells were the source of the cDNA or gDNA that made up the material.

The receptor was isolated from a woman aged 50 to 65 with acute or convalescent COVID-19. The sequenced sample consisted of peripheral blood. This chain joins TRBV10-2 and TRBJ2-5, with 7 nucleotides matching TRBD1. DNA of the CDR3: TGCGCCAGCAGAGAGGGGGCTCACGGAAACCAAGAGACCCAGTACTTC. Translating it yields CASREGAHGNQETQYF.